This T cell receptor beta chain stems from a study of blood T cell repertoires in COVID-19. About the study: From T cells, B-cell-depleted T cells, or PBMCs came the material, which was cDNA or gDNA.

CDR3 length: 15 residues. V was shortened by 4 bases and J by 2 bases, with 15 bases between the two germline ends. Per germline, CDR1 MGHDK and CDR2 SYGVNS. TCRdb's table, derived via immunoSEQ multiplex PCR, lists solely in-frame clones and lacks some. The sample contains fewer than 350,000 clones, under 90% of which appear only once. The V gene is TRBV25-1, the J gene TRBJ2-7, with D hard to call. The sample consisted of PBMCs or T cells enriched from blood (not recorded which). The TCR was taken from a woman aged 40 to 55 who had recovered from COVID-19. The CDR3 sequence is CASSVPGSLTYEQYF. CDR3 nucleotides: TGTGCCAGCAGTGTTCCCGGGTCTCTAACCTACGAGCAGTACTTC.